This T cell receptor (beta chain) was captured by sequencing in a study of sequential checkpoint blockade in melanoma. About the study: TCRbeta immunosequencing was performed on DNA from over 90 pretreatment melanoma tumor samples. Some 22 patients had tumor biopsies before treatment and at week 13.

TCRdb's copy holds only in-frame clones and misses some; the assay was immunoSEQ multiplex PCR. The sample consists of more than 30,000 clones, around 32% of them appearing once. The CDR3 is 15 residues long. V shed 10 bases, J shed 4 bases, and the junction held 15 bases outside the gene matches. CDR1 is MNHGY, CDR2 SAAAGT, per germline. Study-wide points: Rising tumor T-cell fraction and clonality meant about 30 times likelier benefit.

The treatment denotes: randomized to nivolumab then ipilimumab (arm A) or the reverse (arm B). This clone has a count of ten or more. No antigen is known for it. The TCR originated in a human donor with melanoma. Sequenced here: tumor tissue (inferred from file names), sampled from a patient given nivolumab and ipilimumab in sequence. The chain couples TRBV6-8 to TRBJ2-5; the match to TRBD2 covers 7 bases. Written as DNA, the CDR3 is TGTGCCACCTCGGGGGGTCACGTGCTAGCAGAGACCCAGTACTTC. This sequence encodes CATSGGHVLAETQYF.